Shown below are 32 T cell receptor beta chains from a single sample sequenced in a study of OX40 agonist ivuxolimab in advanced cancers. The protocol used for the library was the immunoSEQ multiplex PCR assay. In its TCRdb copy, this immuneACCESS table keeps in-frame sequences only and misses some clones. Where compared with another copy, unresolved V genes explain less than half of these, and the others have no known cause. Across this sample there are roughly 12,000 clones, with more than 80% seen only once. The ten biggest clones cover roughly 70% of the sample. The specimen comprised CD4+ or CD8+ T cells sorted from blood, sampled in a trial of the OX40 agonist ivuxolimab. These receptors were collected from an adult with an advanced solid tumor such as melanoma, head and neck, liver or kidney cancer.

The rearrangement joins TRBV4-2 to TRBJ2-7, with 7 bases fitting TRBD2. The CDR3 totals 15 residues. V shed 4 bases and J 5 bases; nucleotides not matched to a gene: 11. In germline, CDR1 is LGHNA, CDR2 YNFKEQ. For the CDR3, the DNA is TGTGCCAGCAGCCTCCGAGGGAGGGCGGGGGACGAGCAGTACTTC. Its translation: CASSLRGRAGDEQYF.

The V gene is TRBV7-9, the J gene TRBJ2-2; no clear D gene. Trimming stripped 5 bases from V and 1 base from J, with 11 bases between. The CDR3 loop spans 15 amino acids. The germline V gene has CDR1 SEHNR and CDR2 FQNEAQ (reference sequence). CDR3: CASSPPERNTGELFF. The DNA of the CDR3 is TGTGCCAGCAGCCCGCCGGAGAGGAACACCGGGGAGCTGTTTTTT.

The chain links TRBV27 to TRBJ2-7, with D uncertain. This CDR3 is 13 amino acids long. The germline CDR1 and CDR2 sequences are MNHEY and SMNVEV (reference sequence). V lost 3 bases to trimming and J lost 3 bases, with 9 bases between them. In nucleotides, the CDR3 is TGTGCCAGCAGTTTCGCAGAAAACTACGAGCAGTACTTC. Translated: CASSFAENYEQYF.

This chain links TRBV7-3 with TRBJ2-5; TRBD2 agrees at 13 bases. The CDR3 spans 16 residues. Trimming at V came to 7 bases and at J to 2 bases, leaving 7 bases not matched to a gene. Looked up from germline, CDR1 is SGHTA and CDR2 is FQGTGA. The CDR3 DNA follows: TGTGCCAGCACGGGACTAGCGGGGAGGTTACAAGAGACCCAGTACTTC. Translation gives CASTGLAGRLQETQYF.

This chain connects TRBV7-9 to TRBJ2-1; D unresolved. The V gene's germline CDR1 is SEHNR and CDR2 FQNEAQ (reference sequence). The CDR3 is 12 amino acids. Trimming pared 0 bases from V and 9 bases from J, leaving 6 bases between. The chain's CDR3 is CASSLAQAEQFF. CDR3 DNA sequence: TGTGCCAGCAGCTTAGCCCAGGCTGAGCAGTTCTTC.

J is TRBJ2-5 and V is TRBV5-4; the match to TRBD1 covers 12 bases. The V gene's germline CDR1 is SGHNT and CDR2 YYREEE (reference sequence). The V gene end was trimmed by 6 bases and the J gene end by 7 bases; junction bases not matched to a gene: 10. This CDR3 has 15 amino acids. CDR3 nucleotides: TGTGCCAGCACCGATCCGGGACAGGGGGCAGGGACCCAGTACTTC. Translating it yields CASTDPGQGAGTQYF.

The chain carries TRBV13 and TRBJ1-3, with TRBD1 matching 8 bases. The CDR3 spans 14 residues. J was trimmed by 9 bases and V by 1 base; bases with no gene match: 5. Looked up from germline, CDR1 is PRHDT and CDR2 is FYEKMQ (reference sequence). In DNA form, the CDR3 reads TGTGCCAGCAGCTTAGCAGGGGGCAGCTTCACCATATATTTT. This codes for CASSLAGGSFTIYF.

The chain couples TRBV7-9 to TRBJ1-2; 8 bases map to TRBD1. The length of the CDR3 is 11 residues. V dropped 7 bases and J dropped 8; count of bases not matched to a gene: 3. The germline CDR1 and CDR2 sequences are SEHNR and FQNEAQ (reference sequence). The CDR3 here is CASTSGGGYTF. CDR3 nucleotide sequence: TGTGCCAGCACCTCAGGGGGCGGCTACACCTTC.

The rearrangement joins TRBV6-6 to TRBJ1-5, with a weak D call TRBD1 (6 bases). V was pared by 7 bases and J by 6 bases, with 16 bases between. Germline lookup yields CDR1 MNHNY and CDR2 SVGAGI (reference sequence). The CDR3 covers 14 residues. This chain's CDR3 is CASTREGGGQPQHF. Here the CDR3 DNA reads TGTGCCAGCACCCGCGAGGGAGGGGGTCAGCCCCAGCATTTT.

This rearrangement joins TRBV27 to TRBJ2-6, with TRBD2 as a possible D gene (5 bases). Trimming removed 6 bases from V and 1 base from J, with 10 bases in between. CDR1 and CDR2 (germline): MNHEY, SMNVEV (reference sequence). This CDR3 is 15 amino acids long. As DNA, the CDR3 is TGTGCCAGCAGCCCCGGGGTTTCTGGGGCCAACGTCCTGACTTTC. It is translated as CASSPGVSGANVLTF. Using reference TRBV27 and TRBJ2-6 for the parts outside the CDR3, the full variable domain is EAQVTQNPRYLITVTGKKLTVTCSQNMNHEYMSWYRQDPGLGLRQIYYSMNVEVTDKGDVPEGYKVSRKEKRNFPLILESPSPNQTSLYFCASSPGVSGANVLTFGAGSRLTVL.

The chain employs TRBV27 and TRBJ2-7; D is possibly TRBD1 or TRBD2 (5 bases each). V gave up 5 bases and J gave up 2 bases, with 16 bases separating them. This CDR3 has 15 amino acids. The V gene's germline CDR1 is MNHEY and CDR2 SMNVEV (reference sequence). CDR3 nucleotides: TGTGCCAGCAGTCCCGTGGCCCGAGGGGCCTACGAGCAGTACTTC. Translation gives CASSPVARGAYEQYF.

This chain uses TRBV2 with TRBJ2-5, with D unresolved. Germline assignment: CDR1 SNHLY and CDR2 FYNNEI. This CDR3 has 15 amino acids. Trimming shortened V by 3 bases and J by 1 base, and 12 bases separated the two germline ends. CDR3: CASSERRPSQETQYF. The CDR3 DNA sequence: TGTGCCAGCAGTGAGCGTAGGCCTAGCCAAGAGACCCAGTACTTC. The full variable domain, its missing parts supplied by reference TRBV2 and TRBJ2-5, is EPEVTQTPSHQVTQMGQEVILRCVPISNHLYFYWYRQILGQKVEFLVSFYNNEISEKSEIFDDQFSVERPDGSNFTLKIRSTKLEDSAMYFCASSERRPSQETQYFGPGTRLLVL.

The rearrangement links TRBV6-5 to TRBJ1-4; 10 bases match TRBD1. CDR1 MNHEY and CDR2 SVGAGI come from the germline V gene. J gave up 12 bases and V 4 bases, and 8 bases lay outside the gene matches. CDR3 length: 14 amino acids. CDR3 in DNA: TGTGCCAGCAGTTCCGAACCCGGGACAGGGGAACTGTTTTTT. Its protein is CASSSEPGTGELFF.

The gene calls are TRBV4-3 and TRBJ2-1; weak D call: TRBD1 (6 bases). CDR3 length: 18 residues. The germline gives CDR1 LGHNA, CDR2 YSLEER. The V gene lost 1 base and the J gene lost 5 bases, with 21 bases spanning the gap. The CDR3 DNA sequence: TGCGCCAGCAGCCAAGTTCCCCTGACAGGAATTGGGGACAATGAGCAGTTCTTC. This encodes CASSQVPLTGIGDNEQFF.

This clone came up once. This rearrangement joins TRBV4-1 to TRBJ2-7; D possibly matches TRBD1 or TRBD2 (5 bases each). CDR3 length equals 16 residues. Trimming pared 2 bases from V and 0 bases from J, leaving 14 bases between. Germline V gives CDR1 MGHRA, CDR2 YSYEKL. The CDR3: CASSQKPGTDSYEQYF. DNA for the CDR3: TGCGCCAGCAGCCAAAAACCCGGGACGGACTCCTACGAGCAGTACTTC.

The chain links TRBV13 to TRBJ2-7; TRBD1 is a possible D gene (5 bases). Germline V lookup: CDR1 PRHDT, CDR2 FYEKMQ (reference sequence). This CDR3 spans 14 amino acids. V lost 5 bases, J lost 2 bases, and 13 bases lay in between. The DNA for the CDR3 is TGTGCCAGCAGCCCCCCTGGGGCAGCCTACGAGCAGTACTTC. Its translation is CASSPPGAAYEQYF.

The CDR3 region is CAWSRAVREKLFF. CDR3 DNA: TGTGCCTGGAGTCGCGCGGTCAGGGAAAAACTGTTTTTT. The V gene is TRBV30, the J gene TRBJ1-4; no firm D call. The V end lost 2 bases, the J end lost 8 bases, and 12 bases lay between the germline ends. This CDR3 comprises 13 residues. From germline, CDR1 is GTSNPN and CDR2 SVGIG (reference sequence).

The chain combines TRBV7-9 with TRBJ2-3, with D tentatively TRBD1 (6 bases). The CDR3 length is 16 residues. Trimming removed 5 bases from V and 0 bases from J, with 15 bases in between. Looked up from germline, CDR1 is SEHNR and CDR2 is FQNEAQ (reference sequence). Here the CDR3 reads CASSPLEGDSTDTQYF. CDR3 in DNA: TGTGCCAGCAGCCCCCTAGAGGGGGATAGCACAGATACGCAGTATTTT.

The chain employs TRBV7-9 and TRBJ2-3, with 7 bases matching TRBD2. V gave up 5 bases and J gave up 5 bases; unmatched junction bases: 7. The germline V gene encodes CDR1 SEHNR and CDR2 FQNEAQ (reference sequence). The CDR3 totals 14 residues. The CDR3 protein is CASSLSGGGDTQYF. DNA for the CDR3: TGTGCCAGCAGCCTGTCTGGGGGGGGAGATACGCAGTATTTT.

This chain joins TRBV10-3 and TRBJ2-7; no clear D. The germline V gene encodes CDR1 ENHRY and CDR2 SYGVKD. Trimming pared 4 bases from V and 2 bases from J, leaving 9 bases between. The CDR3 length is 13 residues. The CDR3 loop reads CAISGTSPYEQYF. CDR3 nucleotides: TGTGCCATCAGTGGAACGAGTCCCTACGAGCAGTACTTC.

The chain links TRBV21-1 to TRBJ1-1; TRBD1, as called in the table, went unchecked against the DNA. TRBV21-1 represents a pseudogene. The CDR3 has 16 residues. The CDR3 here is CASSKRSRDRQAEAFF. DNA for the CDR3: TGTGCCAGCAGCAAAAGATCCCGGGACAGGCAGGCTGAAGCTTTCTTT.

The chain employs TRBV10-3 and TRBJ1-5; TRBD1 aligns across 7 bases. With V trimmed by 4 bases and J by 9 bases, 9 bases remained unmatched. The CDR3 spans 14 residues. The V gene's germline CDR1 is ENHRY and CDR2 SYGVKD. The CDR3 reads CAISVADRRLPQHF. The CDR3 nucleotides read TGTGCCATCAGTGTGGCGGACAGGAGATTGCCCCAGCATTTT.

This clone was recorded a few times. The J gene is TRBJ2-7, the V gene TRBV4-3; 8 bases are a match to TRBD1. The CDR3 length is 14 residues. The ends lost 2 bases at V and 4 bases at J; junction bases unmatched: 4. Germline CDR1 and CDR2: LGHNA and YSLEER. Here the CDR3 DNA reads TGCGCCAGCAGCCAAACCCGGGACAGGTACGAGCAGTACTTC. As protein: CASSQTRDRYEQYF.

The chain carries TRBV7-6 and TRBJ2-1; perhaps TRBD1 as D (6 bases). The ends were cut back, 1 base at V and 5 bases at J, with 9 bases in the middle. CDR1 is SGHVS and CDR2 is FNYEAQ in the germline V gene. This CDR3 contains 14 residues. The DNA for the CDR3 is TGTGCCAGCAGCTTAGTGTACAGGGACAATGAGCAGTTCTTC. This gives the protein CASSLVYRDNEQFF.

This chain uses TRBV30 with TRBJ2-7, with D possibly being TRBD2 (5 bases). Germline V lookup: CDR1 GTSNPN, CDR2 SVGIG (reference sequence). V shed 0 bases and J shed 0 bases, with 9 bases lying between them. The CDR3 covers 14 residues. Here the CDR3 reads CAWSVGGPSYEQYF. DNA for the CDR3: TGTGCCTGGAGTGTAGGCGGGCCCTCCTACGAGCAGTACTTC.

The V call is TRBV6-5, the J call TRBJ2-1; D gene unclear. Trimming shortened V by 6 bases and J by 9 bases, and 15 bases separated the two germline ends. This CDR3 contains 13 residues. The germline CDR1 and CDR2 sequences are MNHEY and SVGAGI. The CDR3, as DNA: TGTGCCAGCAGCTCCCACTCCAGCGTTGAGCAGTTCTTC. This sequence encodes CASSSHSSVEQFF.

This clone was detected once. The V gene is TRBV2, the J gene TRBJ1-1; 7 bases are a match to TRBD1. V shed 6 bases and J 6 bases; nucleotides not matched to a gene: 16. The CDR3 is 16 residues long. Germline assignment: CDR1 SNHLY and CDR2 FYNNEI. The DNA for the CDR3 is TGTGCCAGCAGCCAGACAGGGTCCCCCGGGGACGCTGAAGCTTTCTTT. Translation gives CASSQTGSPGDAEAFF.

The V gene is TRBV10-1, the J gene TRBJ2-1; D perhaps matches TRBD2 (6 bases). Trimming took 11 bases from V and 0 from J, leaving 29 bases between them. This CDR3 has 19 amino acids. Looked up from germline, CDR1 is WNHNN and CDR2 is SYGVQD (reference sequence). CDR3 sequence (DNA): TGCGCCCACCGATTAAAAGTCCTAGCGCGGCACAGCTCCTACAATGAGCAGTTCTTC. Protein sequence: CAHRLKVLARHSSYNEQFF.

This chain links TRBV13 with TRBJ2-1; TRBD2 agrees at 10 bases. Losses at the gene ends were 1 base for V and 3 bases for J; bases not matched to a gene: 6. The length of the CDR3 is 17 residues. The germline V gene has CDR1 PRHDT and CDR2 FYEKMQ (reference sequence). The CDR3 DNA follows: TGTGCCAGCAGCTTAGCGGCTAGCGGGGGCCTCTACAATGAGCAGTTCTTC. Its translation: CASSLAASGGLYNEQFF.

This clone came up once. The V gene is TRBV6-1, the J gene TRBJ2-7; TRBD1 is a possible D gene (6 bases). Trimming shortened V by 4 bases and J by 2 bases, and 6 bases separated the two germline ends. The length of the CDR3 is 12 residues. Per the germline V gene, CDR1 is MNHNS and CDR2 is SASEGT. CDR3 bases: TGTGCCAGCAGTGGGGACACCTACGAGCAGTACTTC. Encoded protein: CASSGDTYEQYF.

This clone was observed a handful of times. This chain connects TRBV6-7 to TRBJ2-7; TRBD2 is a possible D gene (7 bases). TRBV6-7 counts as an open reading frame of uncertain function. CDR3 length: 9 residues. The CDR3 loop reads CGGGAEQYF. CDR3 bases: TGTGGAGGGGGGGCAGAGCAGTACTTC.

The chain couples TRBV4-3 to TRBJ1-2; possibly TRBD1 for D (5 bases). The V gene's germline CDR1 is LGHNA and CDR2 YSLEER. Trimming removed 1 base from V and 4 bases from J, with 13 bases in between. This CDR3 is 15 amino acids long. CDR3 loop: CASSQGTPGGYGYTF. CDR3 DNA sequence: TGCGCCAGCAGCCAAGGGACTCCTGGGGGCTATGGCTACACCTTC.